This T cell receptor beta chain stems from a study of blood T cell repertoires in COVID-19. Overall study: PBMCs, B-cell-depleted T cells, or T cells provided the cDNA or gDNA that made up the material.

As originally analysed: Counts of nucleated cells, estimated from reference gene primer amplification, were obtained. Method: immunoSEQ multiplex PCR; TCRdb's copy keeps in-frame clones and lacks some. V and J calls and clone size are as listed in that table; D and trimming were resolved from the DNA. This sample yields approximately 220,000 clones, of which about four fifths are seen a single time; about 4.8% belongs to the top ten. All enrollees were about 18 to 100 years old and from fewer than 30 US areas. The study recruited exposed participants who had met a COVID-19 case within 2 weeks before entry. Trimming left V 3 bases short and J 2 bases short, with 18 bases between. The germline CDR1 and CDR2 sequences are SGHVS and FNYEAQ. The CDR3 is 17 residues long.

Specimen: PBMCs or T cells enriched from blood (not recorded which). The V call is TRBV7-6, the J call TRBJ2-3; TRBD2 is a possible D gene (6 bases). This clonotype was sampled from a woman in her forties or fifties who had been exposed to COVID-19. The chain's CDR3 is CASSLGRGIASTDTQYF. The CDR3 nucleotides read TGTGCCAGCAGCTTGGGACGGGGGATAGCCTCCACAGATACGCAGTATTTT.